Described below is a single T cell receptor (beta chain) sequence and its context. The record originates from a study of blood T cell repertoires in COVID-19. Turning to the study itself: Samples came from the United States, Italy and Spain, spanning acute and convalescent COVID-19. PBMCs, B-cell-depleted T cells, or T cells provided the cDNA or gDNA that made up the material.

V trimming: 3 bases; J trimming: 5 bases; junction bases outside the gene matches: 9. CDR1 is KGHSH and CDR2 is LQKENI in the germline V gene. CDR3 length equals 16 residues. Clones were read by immunoSEQ multiplex PCR, and TCRdb kept only the in-frame ones, dropping some. The sample lists about 300,000 clones; roughly nine tenths were seen once. Material for sequencing was peripheral blood. The chain links TRBV18 to TRBJ2-5; 10 bases are shared with TRBD1. The origin of this receptor is a man younger than 30 who had recovered from COVID-19. The CDR3 spells CASSPPDRGRLETQYF. In DNA form, the CDR3 reads TGTGCCAGCTCACCCCCCGACAGGGGGCGGTTGGAGACCCAGTACTTC. The variable domain in full, completed from reference TRBV18 and TRBJ2-5, reads NAGVMQNPRHLVRRRGQEARLRCSPMKGHSHVYWYRQLPEEGLKFMVYLQKENIIDESGMPKERFSAEFPKEGPSILRIQQVVRGDSAAYFCASSPPDRGRLETQYFGPGTRLLVL.